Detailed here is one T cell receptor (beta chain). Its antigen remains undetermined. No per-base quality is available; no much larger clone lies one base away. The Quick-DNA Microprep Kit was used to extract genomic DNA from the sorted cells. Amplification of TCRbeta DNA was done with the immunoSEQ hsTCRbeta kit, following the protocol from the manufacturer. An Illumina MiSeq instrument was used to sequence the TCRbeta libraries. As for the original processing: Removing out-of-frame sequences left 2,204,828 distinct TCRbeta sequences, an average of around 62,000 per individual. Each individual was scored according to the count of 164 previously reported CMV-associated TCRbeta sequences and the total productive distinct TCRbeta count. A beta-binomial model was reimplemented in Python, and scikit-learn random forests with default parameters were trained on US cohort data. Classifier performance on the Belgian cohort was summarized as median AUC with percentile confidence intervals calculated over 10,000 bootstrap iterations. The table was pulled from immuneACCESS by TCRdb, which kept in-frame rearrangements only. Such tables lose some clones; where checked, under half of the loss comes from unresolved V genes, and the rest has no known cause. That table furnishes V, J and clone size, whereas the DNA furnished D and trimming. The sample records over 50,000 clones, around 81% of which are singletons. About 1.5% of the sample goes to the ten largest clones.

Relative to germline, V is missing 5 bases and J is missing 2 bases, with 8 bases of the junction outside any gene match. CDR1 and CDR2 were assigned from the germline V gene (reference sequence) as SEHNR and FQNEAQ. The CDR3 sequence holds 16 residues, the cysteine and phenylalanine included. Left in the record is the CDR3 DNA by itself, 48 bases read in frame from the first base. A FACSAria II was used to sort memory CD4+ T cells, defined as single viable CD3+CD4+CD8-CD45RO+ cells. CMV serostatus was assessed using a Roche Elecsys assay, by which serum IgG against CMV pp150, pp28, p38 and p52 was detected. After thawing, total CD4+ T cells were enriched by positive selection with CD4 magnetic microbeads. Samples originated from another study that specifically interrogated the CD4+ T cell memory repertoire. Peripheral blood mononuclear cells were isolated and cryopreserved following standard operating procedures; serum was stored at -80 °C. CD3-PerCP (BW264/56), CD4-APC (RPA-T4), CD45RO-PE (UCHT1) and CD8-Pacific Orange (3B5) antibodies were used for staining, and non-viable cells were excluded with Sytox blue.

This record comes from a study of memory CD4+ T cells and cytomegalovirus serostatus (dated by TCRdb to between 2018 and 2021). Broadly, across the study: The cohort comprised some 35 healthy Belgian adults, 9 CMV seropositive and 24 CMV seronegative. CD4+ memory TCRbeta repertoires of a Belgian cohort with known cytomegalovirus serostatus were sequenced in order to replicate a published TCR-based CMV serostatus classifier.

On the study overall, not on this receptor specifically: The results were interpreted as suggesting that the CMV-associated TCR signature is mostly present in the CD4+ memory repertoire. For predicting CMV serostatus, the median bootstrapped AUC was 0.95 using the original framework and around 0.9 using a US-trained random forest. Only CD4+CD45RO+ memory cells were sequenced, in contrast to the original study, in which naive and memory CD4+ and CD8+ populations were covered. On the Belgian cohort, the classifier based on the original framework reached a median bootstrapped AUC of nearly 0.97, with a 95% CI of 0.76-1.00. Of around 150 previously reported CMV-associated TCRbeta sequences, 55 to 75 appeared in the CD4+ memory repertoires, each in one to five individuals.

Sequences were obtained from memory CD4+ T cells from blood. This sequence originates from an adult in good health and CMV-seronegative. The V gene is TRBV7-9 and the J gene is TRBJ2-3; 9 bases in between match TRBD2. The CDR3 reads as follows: CASSQTSGQITDTQYF. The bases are TGTGCCAGCAGCCAAACTAGCGGGCAGATCACAGATACGCAGTATTTT. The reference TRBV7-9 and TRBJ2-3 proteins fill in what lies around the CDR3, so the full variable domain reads DTGVSQNPRHKITKRGQNVTFRCDPISEHNRLYWYRQTLGQGPEFLTYFQNEAQLEKSRLLSDRFSAERPKGSFSTLEIQRTEQGDSAMYLCASSQTSGQITDTQYFGPGTRLTVL.